This TCR beta chain was recovered during a study of shared T cell receptors in the human thymus. Libraries were prepared by immunoSEQ multiplex PCR; TCRdb keeps only in-frame clonotypes and omits some of them. The profile shows hundreds of thousands of clones, approximately 87% of them singletons. The V gene lost 2 bases and the J gene lost 7 bases, with 7 bases spanning the gap. The CDR3 runs to 13 residues. The germline gives CDR1 SGHRS, CDR2 YFSETQ. This same sample was also part of a study on human thymus T cells. That work adds: The sample donors, healthy Finnish infants, were having corrective surgery for congenital heart defects. Corrective cardiac operations yielded the resected thymus tissue. V and J genes seemed to be used with bias in thymic and blood repertoires. Related research has reported that thymic repertoires overlap highly among unrelated individuals.

Sequencing input: thymocytes. This sequence was found in a boy in the first two years of life with a congenital heart defect. The chain has TRBV5-1 and TRBJ1-6; D ambiguous. The CDR3 DNA follows: TGCGCCAGCAGCTTCAGCGCAAATTCACCCCTCCACTTT. Encoded protein: CASSFSANSPLHF.